Sequencing of this TCR beta chain was carried out in a study of blood T cell repertoires in COVID-19. As for the study in general: Spain, Italy and the United States supplied samples that represented acute and convalescent COVID-19. Sources were T cells, B-cell-depleted T cells, or PBMCs; the material itself was cDNA or gDNA.

Source study methods: Researchers report that nucleated cell counts were estimated from reference gene primer amplification. The repertoire was sequenced with immunoSEQ multiplex PCR; TCRdb's copy has only in-frame clones and lacks some. Clone size and the V and J calls come from that table; the DNA yielded D and trimming. The data hold about 260,000 clones, with 80% to 90% observed a single time. Trimming stripped 4 bases from V and 0 bases from J, with 6 bases between. Germline lookup yields CDR1 SGHNT and CDR2 YENEEA. The CDR3 is made up of 13 amino acids. Contact with a PCR-confirmed or clinician-diagnosed COVID-19 case occurred within 2 weeks of entry.

J is TRBJ2-5 and V is TRBV11-3, with D unresolved. The clonotype was recovered from a man aged 45-65 years who had been exposed to COVID-19. Sequenced input: PBMCs or T cells enriched from blood (not recorded which). CDR3 in amino acids: CASSSGYQETQYF. The CDR3 DNA sequence: TGTGCCAGCAGCTCAGGTTACCAAGAGACCCAGTACTTC. The full variable domain, in which reference TRBV11-3 and TRBJ2-5 provide the parts outside the CDR3, is EAGVVQSPRYKIIEKKQPVAFWCNPISGHNTLYWYLQNLGQGPELLIRYENEEAVDDSQLPKDRFSAERLKGVDSTLKIQPAELGDSAVYLCASSSGYQETQYFGPGTRLLVL.